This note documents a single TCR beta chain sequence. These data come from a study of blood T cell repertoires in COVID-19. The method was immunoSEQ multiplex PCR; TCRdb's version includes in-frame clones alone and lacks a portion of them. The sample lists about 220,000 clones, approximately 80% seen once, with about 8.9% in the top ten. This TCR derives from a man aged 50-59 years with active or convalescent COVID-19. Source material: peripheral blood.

Written as DNA, the CDR3 is TGTGCCAGCAGCCTCCCCAAAGGGACTAGCGGGGGGGCTTGGGAGACCCAGTACTTC. The encoded protein is CASSLPKGTSGGAWETQYF. V usage is TRBV3-1 (or the pseudogene TRBV3-2) and J usage is TRBJ2-5; 16 bases fit TRBD2. This CDR3 has 19 amino acids. V gave up 4 bases and J gave up 5 bases; unmatched junction bases: 13. Per germline, CDR1 LGHDT and CDR2 YNNKEL (reference sequence).